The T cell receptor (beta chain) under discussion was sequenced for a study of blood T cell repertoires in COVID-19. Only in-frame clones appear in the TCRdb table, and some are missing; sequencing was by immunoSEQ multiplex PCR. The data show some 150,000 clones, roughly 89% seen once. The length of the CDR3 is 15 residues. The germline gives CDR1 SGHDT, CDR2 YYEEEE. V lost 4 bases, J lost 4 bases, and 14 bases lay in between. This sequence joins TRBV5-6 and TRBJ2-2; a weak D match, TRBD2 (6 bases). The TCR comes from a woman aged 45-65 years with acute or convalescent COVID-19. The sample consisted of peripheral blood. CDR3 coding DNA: TGTGCCAGCAGCCGCCGGGGACTGGGCACCGGGGAGCTGTTTTTT. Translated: CASSRRGLGTGELFF.